The 8 T cell receptor beta chains below come from one sample, sequenced in a study of shared clonotypes between healthy human individuals. Generated by immunoSEQ multiplex PCR, the TCRdb table keeps only in-frame clones and is missing some. This sample has about 640,000 clones; 60% to 80% occur once, and the top ten carry under 2%. Material for sequencing was memory CD4+ T cells sorted from blood. Documented subset: CD45RA-negative fraction. The origin of the receptors is a woman aged 25 to 39 in good health.

V usage is TRBV11-2 and J usage is TRBJ2-3, with 8 bases lining up with TRBD2. The V gene end was trimmed by 5 bases and the J gene end by 4 bases; junction bases not matched to a gene: 11. Looked up from germline, CDR1 is SGHAT and CDR2 is FQNNGV. The CDR3 runs 16 residues. The CDR3 coding sequence is TGTGCCAGCAGCCCCAGGGGAGCGGGAGTCCCAGATACGCAGTATTTT. This codes for CASSPRGAGVPDTQYF.

V is TRBV7-9 and J is TRBJ2-5, with a weak D call TRBD2 (6 bases). Looked up from germline, CDR1 is SEHNR and CDR2 is FQNEAQ (reference sequence). The CDR3 has 12 residues. The V end lost 5 bases, the J end lost 7 bases, and 11 bases lay between the germline ends. CDR3 residues: CASSRDGGTQYF. The CDR3 DNA sequence: TGTGCCAGCAGCCGGGACGGGGGGACCCAGTACTTC.

The J gene is TRBJ1-1, the V gene TRBV5-1; tentative D call: TRBD1 (5 bases). The CDR3 extends over 15 amino acids. Germline V CDR1 and CDR2: SGHRS, YFSETQ. The V end lost 0 bases, the J end lost 5 bases, and 14 bases lay between the germline ends. CDR3 region: CASSLVPGPATEAFF. CDR3 nucleotide sequence: TGCGCCAGCAGCTTGGTTCCAGGGCCGGCGACTGAAGCTTTCTTT.

This clone appeared a few times. This rearrangement joins TRBV6-1 to TRBJ1-5; 8 nucleotides agree with TRBD1. Germline CDR1 and CDR2: MNHNS and SASEGT. CDR3 length equals 14 residues. After removal of 6 bases from V and 6 bases from J, the junction contained 7 bases not matched to a gene. The CDR3 nucleotides read TGTGCCAGCAGGGTGGGACAGGCTGGTCAGCCCCAGCATTTT. Its translation is CASRVGQAGQPQHF.

This sequence joins TRBV27 and TRBJ2-7; TRBD2 matches at 10 bases. CDR1 is MNHEY and CDR2 is SMNVEV in the germline V gene (reference sequence). J was trimmed by 0 bases and V by 6 bases; bases with no gene match: 14. There are 18 residues in the CDR3. The CDR3 region has the DNA TGTGCCAGCAGCTTAGGCCCAGAACTAGCGGGGAGCTCCTACGAGCAGTACTTC. Its translation is CASSLGPELAGSSYEQYF.

The gene calls are TRBV5-6 and TRBJ2-5; the D is unclear. Germline V gene lookup returns CDR1 SGHDT and CDR2 YYEEEE. The CDR3 is 11 amino acids. Deletions cut 4 bases from V and 3 bases from J, with 4 bases between. The chain's CDR3 is CASSRKETQYF. The CDR3 DNA is TGTGCCAGCAGCAGGAAAGAGACCCAGTACTTC. Based on the CDR3 plus reference TRBV5-6 and TRBJ2-5, the full variable domain is DAGVTQSPTHLIKTRGQQVTLRCSPKSGHDTVSWYQQALGQGPQFIFQYYEEEERQRGNFPDRFSGHQFPNYSSELNVNALLLGDSALYLCASSRKETQYFGPGTRLLVL.

The V gene is TRBV28, the J gene TRBJ2-3, with TRBD2 matching 10 bases. Germline CDR1 and CDR2: MDHEN and SYDVKM. The CDR3 loop spans 16 amino acids. Losses at the gene ends were 4 bases for V and 8 bases for J; bases not matched to a gene: 12. This CDR3 is CASSSPSGSIIGTQYF. CDR3 DNA sequence: TGTGCCAGCAGTTCCCCTAGCGGGAGTATTATCGGTACGCAGTATTTT.

The genes are TRBV5-1 and TRBJ1-5, with no clear D. The CDR3 has 14 residues. Germline assignment: CDR1 SGHRS and CDR2 YFSETQ. V was pared by 0 bases and J by 6 bases, with 10 bases between. DNA of the CDR3: TGCGCCAGCAGCTTGGACGAGGGTGGTCAGCCCCAGCATTTT. Translated, it gives CASSLDEGGQPQHF.